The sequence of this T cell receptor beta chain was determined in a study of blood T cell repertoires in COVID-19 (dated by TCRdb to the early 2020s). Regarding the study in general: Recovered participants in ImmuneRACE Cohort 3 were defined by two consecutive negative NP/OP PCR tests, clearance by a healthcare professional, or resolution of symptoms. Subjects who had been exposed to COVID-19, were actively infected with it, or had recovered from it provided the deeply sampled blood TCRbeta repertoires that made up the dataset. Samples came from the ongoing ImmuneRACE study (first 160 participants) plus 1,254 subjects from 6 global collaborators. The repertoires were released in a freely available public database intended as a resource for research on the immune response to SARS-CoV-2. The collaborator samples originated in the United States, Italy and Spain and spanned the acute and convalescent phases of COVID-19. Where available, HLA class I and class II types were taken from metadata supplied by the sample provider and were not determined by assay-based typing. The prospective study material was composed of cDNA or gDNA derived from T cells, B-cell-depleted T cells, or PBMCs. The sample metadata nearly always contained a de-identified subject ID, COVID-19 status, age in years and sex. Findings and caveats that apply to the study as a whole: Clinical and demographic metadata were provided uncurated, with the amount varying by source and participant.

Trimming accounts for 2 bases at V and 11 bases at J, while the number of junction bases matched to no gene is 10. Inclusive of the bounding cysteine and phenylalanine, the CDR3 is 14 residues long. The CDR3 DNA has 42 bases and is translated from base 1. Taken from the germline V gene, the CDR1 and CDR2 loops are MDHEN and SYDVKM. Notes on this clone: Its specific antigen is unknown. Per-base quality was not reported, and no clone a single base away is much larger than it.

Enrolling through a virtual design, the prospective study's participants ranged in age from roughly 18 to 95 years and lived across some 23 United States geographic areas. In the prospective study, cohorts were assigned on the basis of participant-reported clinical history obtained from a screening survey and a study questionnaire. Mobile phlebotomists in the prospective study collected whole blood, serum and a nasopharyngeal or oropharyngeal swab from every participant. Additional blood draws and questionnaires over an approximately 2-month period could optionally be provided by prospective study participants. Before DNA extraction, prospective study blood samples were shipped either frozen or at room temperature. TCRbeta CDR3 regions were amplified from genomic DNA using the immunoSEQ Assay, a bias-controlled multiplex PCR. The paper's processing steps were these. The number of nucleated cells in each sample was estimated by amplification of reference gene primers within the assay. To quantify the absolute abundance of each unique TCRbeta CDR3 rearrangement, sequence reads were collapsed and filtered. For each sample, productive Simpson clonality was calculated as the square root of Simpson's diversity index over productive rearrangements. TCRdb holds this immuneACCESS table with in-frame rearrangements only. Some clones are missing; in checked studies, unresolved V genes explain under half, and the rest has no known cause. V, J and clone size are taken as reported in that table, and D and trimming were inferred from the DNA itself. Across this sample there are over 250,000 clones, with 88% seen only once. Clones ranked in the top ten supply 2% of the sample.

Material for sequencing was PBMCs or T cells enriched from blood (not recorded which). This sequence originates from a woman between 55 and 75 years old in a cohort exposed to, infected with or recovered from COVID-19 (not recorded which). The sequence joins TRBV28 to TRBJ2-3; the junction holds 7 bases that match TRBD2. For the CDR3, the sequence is CASSLAGAPRGQYF. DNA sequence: TGTGCCAGCAGTTTAGCGGGAGCCCCACGTGGGCAGTATTTT.